The rows below give T cell receptor beta chains drawn from one sample of a study of response to subunit inactivated influenza vaccine. TCRdb processed the RT-PCR reads anew with MiXCR; each CDR3 protein has one entry. The sample lists 430,000 or so distinct CDR3 sequences, approximately 11% occurring once. The material was PBMCs from blood, obtained about 40 days after vaccination. These receptors were collected from a man aged 50 or older who received an inactivated influenza vaccine. Each CDR3 is given with its conserved first and last residue. The D gene is left open where the match is weak. The size field is filled for only some rows; it gives once, few, many or a size class.

cdr3_aa cdr3_nt j_call clone_size d_call v_call
CASSRKQGYNEQFF TGTGCCAGCAGTAGAAAACAGGGATACAATGAGCAGTTCTTC TRBJ2-1 few NA TRBV6-1
CASSYSGSKYNEQFF TGTGCCAGCAGTTACTCTGGGAGCAAGTACAATGAGCAGTTCTTC TRBJ2-1 few NA TRBV6-5
CASSHGTGYEQYF TGTGCCAGCAGCCATGGGACAGGGTACGAGCAGTACTTC TRBJ2-7 many TRBD1 TRBV6-1
CASRSGTSGVQETQYF TGCGCCAGCAGATCCGGGACTAGCGGGGTCCAAGAGACCCAGTACTTC TRBJ2-5 many TRBD2 TRBV5-1
CASSFSALSYEQYF TGTGCCAGCAGCTTTTCCGCCCTCTCCTACGAGCAGTACTTC TRBJ2-7 NA NA TRBV7-2
CASSLARSRGTKNIQYF TGTGCCAGCAGCCTAGCCCGCTCCCGGGGGACCAAAAACATTCAGTACTTC TRBJ2-4 many NA TRBV12-3/TRBV12-4
CASSLTGTVGTDTQYF TGCGCCAGCAGCTTAACCGGGACAGTCGGCACAGATACGCAGTATTTT TRBJ2-3 NA TRBD1 TRBV5-1
CASARVSYNEQFF TGTGCCAGCGCCCGTGTTTCCTACAATGAGCAGTTCTTC TRBJ2-1 many NA TRBV25-1
CASSLIFGGEWETQYF TGTGCCAGCAGCTTGATATTTGGCGGGGAGTGGGAGACCCAGTACTTC TRBJ2-5 NA NA TRBV5-6
CASSVVPSGRREQFF TGTGCCAGCAGCGTAGTTCCTAGCGGGAGACGGGAGCAGTTCTTC TRBJ2-1 few TRBD2 TRBV9
CATSGLRDDSYNEQFF TGTGCCACCAGTGGCCTCCGGGACGACTCCTACAATGAGCAGTTCTTC TRBJ2-1 NA NA TRBV24-1
CASSLGRASSTEAFF TGTGCCAGCAGCTTAGGGAGGGCGTCGAGCACTGAAGCTTTCTTT TRBJ1-1 many NA TRBV7-2
CASSLVGPTEAFF TGTGCCAGCAGCTTAGTAGGCCCCACTGAAGCTTTCTTT TRBJ1-1 NA NA TRBV5-5
CASSLGQGGANEKLFF TGCGCCAGCAGCTTAGGACAGGGGGGAGCTAATGAAAAACTGTTTTTT TRBJ1-4 few TRBD1 TRBV5-1
CASRRQTQGAKNIQYF TGTGCCAGCAGACGACAAACACAGGGGGCCAAAAACATTCAGTACTTC TRBJ2-4 NA TRBD1 TRBV28
CASSWTGSNEQFF TGTGCCAGCAGCTGGACAGGGAGCAATGAGCAGTTCTTC TRBJ2-1 few TRBD1 TRBV7-3
CASSLKRQGGEQYF TGTGCCAGCAGCTTGAAAAGACAGGGGGGCGAGCAGTACTTC TRBJ2-7 few TRBD1 TRBV7-2
CASSLGRQSYYGYTF TGTGCCAGCAGCTTAGGGAGGCAGTCATACTATGGCTACACCTTC TRBJ1-2 few NA TRBV7-2
CASSFSQGLAIQETQYF TGTGCCAGCAGCTTTTCCCAGGGACTAGCAATCCAAGAGACCCAGTACTTC TRBJ2-5 few TRBD2 TRBV7-6
CASCLSVQLYGYTF TGTGCCAGCTGTTTAAGTGTACAGTTGTATGGCTACACCTTC TRBJ1-2 once NA TRBV7-2
CSAQRTENEKLFF TGCAGTGCACAAAGGACTGAGAATGAAAAACTGTTTTTT TRBJ1-4 many NA TRBV20-1
CASSQDRIYEQYF TGCGCCAGCAGCCAAGATAGGATCTACGAGCAGTACTTC TRBJ2-7 NA NA TRBV4-3
CSAYYGQGTGELFF TGCAGCGCATACTACGGACAGGGCACCGGGGAGCTGTTTTTT TRBJ2-2 NA TRBD1 TRBV29-1
CASSLFGQGDTEAFF TGTGCCAGCAGTTTATTCGGACAGGGCGACACTGAAGCTTTCTTT TRBJ1-1 many TRBD1 TRBV27
CSAPDSTGELFF TGCAGCGCCCCCGACAGCACCGGGGAGCTGTTTTTT TRBJ2-2 many NA TRBV29-1
CASSQGPSGNTDTQYF TGCGCCAGCAGCCAGGGTCCTAGCGGGAACACAGATACGCAGTATTTT TRBJ2-3 many TRBD2 TRBV4-3
CASRRNPSGTSGYNEQFF TGTGCCAGCAGAAGAAACCCCTCCGGGACTAGCGGATACAATGAGCAGTTCTTC TRBJ2-1 few TRBD2 TRBV6-1
CASSFNGGSSYEQYF TGTGCCAGCAGCTTCAACGGGGGTAGCTCCTACGAGCAGTACTTC TRBJ2-7 few NA TRBV5-4
CASSYSNRGSHSTDTQYF TGTGCCAGCAGTTACTCGAACCGCGGTAGTCATAGCACAGATACGCAGTATTTT TRBJ2-3 NA NA TRBV6-5
CASSLPSGLGNEQFF TGTGCCAGCAGCTTGCCCTCGGGATTAGGTAATGAGCAGTTCTTC TRBJ2-1 NA NA TRBV7-9
CASSFYRETDTQYF TGCGCCAGCAGCTTCTACAGGGAAACAGATACGCAGTATTTT TRBJ2-3 many NA TRBV5-1
CASSPRGAGELFF TGTGCCAGCAGCCCGAGAGGCGCCGGGGAGCTGTTTTTT TRBJ2-2 few NA TRBV6-6
CASSQLKGQDNEQYF TGCGCCAGCAGCCAATTGAAGGGACAGGATAACGAGCAGTACTTC TRBJ2-7 few TRBD1 TRBV4-1
CASSVPTGRLDQETQYF TGTGCCAGCTCAGTCCCCACCGGCAGGTTGGATCAAGAGACCCAGTACTTC TRBJ2-5 few NA TRBV18
CASSLPVTSVGYTF TGTGCCAGCAGCTTACCCGTGACATCGGTAGGCTACACCTTC TRBJ1-2 NA NA TRBV7-8
CAIQERLAGYNEQFF TGTGCCATTCAAGAGAGACTAGCGGGATACAATGAGCAGTTCTTC TRBJ2-1 many TRBD2 TRBV10-3
CASSFPLLAGGYNEQFF TGTGCCAGCAGTTTCCCTCTCCTAGCGGGGGGTTACAATGAGCAGTTCTTC TRBJ2-1 NA TRBD2 TRBV6-2/TRBV6-3